These 2 T cell receptor beta chains came from one sample sequenced in a study of CD8 T cells in Susac syndrome. cDNA came from about 0.46 to 1 ug RNA primed by random hexamers. MiXCR was run by TCRdb on the immunoSEQ multiplex PCR reads, yielding one entry per CDR3 protein. The profile shows roughly 200,000 distinct CDR3 sequences, about 95% of them singletons. The sequenced sample was CD4+ T cells from PBMCs. The receptors originated from a human donor in good health.

The V call is TRBV7-2, the J call TRBJ2-3; no clear D gene. Trimming pared 5 bases from V and 1 base from J, leaving 10 bases between. This CDR3 is 14 amino acids long. CDR1 and CDR2 from the germline V gene are SGHTA and FQGNSA. The CDR3 DNA is TGTGCCAGCAGCCCTAGTTGGGGCACAGATACGCAGTATTTT. Translating gives CASSPSWGTDTQYF.

The CDR3 loop reads CASTEGTDTQYF. The CDR3 DNA reads TGTGCCAGCACGGAGGGGACAGATACGCAGTATTTT. The chain carries TRBV3-1 and TRBJ2-3; tentative D call: TRBD2 (6 bases). CDR1 is LGHDT and CDR2 is YNNKEL in the germline V gene (reference sequence). The CDR3 covers 12 residues. The V and J ends lost 7 bases and 3 bases respectively, with 8 bases between them.